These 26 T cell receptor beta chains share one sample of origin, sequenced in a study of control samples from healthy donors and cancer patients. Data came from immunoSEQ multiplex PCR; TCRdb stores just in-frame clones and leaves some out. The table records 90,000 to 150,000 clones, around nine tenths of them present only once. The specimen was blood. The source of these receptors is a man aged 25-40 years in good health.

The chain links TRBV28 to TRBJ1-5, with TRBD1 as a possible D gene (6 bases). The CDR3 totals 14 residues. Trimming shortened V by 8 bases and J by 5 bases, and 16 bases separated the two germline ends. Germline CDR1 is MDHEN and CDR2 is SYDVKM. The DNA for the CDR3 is TGTGCCAGCGAGGGGGGGACAAGGGATCAGCCCCAGCATTTT. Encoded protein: CASEGGTRDQPQHF.

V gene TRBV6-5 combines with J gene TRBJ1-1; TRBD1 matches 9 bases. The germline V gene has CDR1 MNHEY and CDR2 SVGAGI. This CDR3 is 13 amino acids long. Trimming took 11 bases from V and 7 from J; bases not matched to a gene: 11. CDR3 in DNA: TGTGCCGCCCGGGACAGGGCGTTTAGTGAAGCTTTCTTT. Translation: CAARDRAFSEAFF.

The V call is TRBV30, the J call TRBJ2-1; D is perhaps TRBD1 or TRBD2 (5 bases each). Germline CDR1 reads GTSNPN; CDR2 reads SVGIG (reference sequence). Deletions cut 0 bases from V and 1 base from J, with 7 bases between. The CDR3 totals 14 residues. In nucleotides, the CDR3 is TGTGCCTGGAGTGTCTGGGGGTCCTACAATGAGCAGTTCTTC. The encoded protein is CAWSVWGSYNEQFF.

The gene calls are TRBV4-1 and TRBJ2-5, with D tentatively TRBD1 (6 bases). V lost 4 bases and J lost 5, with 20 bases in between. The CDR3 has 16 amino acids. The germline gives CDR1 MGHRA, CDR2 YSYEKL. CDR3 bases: TGCGCCAGCAGCCGTGTACATCAGGGGAAAGGGGAGACCCAGTACTTC. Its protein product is CASSRVHQGKGETQYF.

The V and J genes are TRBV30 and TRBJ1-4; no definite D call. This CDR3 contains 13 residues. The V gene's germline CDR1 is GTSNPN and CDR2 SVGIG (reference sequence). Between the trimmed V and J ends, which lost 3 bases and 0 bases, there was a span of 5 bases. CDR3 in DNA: TGTGCCTGGAGGGGGACAACTAATGAAAAACTGTTTTTT. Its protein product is CAWRGTTNEKLFF.

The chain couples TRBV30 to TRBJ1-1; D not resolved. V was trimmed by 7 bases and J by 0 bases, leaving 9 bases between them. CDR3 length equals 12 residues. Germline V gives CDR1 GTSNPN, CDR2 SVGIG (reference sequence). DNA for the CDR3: TGTGCCTATGGACGGATGAACACTGAAGCTTTCTTT. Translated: CAYGRMNTEAFF.

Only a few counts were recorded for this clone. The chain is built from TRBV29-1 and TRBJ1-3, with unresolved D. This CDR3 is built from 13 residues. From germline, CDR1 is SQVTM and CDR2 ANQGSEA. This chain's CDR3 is CSGQSYSGNTIYF. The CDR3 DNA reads TGCAGTGGCCAGTCGTACTCTGGAAACACCATATATTTT.

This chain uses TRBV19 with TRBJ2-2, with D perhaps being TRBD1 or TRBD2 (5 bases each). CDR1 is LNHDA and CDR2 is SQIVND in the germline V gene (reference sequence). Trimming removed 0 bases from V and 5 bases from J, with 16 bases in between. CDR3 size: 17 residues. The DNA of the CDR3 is TGTGCCAGTAGTATAGATCGGTCGGGACCCTTAACCGGGGAGCTGTTTTTT. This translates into CASSIDRSGPLTGELFF.

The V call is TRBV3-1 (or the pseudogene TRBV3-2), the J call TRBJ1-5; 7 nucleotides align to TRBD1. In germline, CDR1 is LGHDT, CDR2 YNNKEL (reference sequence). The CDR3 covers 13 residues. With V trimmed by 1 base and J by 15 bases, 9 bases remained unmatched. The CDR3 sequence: CASSQVPTGLRHF. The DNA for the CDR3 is TGTGCCAGCAGCCAAGTTCCGACAGGGCTTAGGCATTTT.

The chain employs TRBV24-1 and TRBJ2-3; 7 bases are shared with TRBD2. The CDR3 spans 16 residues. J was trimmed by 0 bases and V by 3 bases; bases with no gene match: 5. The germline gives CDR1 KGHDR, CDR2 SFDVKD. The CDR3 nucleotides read TGTGCCACCAGTGATCCCACACTAGCGAGCACAGATACGCAGTATTTT. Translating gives CATSDPTLASTDTQYF.

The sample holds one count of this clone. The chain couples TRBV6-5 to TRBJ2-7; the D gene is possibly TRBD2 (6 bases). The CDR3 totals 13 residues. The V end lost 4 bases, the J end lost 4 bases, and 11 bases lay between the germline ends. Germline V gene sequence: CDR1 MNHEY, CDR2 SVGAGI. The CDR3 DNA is TGTGCCAGCAGTTCGGGGGAGTCTTACGAGCAGTACTTC. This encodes CASSSGESYEQYF.

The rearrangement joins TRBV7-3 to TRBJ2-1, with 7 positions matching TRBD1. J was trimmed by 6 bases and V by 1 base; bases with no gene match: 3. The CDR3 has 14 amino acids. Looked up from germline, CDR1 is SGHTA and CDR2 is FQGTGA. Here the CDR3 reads CASSLMTGINEQFF. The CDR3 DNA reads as TGTGCCAGCAGCTTAATGACAGGGATCAATGAGCAGTTCTTC.

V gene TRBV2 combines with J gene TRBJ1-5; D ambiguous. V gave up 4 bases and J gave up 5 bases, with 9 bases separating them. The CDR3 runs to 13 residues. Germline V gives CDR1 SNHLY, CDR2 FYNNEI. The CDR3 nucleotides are TGTGCCAGCAGTGTTGGCCTCGATCAGCCCCAGCATTTT. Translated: CASSVGLDQPQHF.

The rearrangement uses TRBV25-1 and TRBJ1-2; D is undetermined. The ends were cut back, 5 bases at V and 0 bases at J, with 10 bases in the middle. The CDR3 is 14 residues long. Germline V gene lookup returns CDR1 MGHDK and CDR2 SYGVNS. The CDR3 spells CASSPPGTNYGYTF. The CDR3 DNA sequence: TGTGCCAGCAGTCCCCCCGGGACTAACTATGGCTACACCTTC.

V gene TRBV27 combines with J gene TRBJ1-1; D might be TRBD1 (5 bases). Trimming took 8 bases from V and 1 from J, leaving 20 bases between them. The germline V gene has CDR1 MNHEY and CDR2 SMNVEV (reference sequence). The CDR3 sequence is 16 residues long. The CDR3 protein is CASRPVGQNKNTEAFF. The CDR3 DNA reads TGTGCCAGCCGCCCTGTGGGGCAGAATAAGAACACTGAAGCTTTCTTT.

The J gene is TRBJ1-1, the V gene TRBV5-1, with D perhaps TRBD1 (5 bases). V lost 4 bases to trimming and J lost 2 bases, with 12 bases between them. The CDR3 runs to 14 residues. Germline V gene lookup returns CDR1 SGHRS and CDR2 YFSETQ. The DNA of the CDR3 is TGCGCCAGCAGCCTTGACAGTTACAACACTGAAGCTTTCTTT. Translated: CASSLDSYNTEAFF.

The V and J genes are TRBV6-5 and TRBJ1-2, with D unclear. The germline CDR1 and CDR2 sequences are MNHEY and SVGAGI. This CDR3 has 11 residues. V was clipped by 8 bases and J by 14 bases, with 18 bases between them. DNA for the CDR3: TGTGCCAGCGGATCCGACCCCGGAGGGACCTTC. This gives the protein CASGSDPGGTF.

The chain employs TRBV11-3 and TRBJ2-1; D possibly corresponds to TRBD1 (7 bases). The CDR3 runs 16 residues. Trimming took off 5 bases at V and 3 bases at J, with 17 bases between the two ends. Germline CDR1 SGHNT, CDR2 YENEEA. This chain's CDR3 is CASSPQGQGGYNEQFF. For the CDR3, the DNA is TGTGCCAGCAGCCCCCAGGGGCAGGGGGGCTACAATGAGCAGTTCTTC.

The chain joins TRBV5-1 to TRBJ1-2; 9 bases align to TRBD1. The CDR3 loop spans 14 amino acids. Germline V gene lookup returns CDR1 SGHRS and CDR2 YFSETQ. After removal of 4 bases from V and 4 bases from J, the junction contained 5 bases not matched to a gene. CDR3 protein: CASSLTGGFYGYTF. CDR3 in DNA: TGCGCCAGCAGCCTGACAGGGGGGTTCTATGGCTACACCTTC. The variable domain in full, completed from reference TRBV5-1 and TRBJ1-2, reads KAGVTQTPRYLIKTRGQQVTLSCSPISGHRSVSWYQQTPGQGLQFLFEYFSETQRNKGNFPGRFSGRQFSNSRSEMNVSTLELGDSALYLCASSLTGGFYGYTFGSGTRLTVV.

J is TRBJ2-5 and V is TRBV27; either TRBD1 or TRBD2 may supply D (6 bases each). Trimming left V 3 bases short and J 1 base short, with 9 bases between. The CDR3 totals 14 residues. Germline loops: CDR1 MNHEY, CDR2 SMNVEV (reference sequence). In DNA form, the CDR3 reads TGTGCCAGCAGTTTGGGGGGCCTCCAAGAGACCCAGTACTTC. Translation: CASSLGGLQETQYF.

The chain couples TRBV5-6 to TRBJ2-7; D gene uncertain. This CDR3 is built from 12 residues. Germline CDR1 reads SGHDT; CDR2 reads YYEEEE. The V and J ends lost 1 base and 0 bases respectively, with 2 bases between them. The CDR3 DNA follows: TGTGCCAGCAGCTTGAACTCCTACGAGCAGTACTTC. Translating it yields CASSLNSYEQYF.

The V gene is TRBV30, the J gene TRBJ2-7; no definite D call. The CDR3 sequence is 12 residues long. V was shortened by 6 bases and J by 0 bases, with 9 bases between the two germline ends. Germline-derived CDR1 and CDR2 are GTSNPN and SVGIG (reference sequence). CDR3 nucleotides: TGTGCCTGTGCGCGGACCTCCTACGAGCAGTACTTC. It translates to CACARTSYEQYF.

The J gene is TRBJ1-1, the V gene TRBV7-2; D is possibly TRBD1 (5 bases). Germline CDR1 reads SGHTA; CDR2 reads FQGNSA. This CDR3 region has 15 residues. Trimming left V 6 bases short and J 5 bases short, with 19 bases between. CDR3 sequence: CASRPGPYGATEAFF. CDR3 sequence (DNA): TGTGCCAGCAGACCAGGACCTTACGGGGCGACTGAAGCTTTCTTT.

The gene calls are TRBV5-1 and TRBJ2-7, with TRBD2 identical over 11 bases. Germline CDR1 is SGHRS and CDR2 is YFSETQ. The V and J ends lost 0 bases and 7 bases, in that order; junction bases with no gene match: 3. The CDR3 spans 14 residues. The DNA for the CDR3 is TGCGCCAGCAGCTTGGGACTAGCGGGGTGGGAGCAGTACTTC. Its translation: CASSLGLAGWEQYF.

The CDR3 here is CATSDSRPGQGLYNEQFF. CDR3 nucleotide sequence: TGTGCCACCAGTGATTCCCGACCGGGACAGGGGTTATACAATGAGCAGTTCTTC. The chain combines TRBV24-1 with TRBJ2-1, with 10 bases matching TRBD1. The germline CDR1 and CDR2 sequences are KGHDR and SFDVKD. J gave up 4 bases and V 2 bases, and 10 bases lay outside the gene matches. This CDR3 is 18 amino acids long.

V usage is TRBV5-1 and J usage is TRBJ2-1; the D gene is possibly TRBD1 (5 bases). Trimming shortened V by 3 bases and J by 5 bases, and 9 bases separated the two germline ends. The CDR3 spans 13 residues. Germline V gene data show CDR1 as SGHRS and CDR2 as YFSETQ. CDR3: CASSSDRNNEQFF. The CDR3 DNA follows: TGCGCCAGCAGCTCAGACAGAAACAATGAGCAGTTCTTC.